This is a list of T cell receptor beta chains from one sample in a study of blood T cells in healthy people across ages. Each CDR3 protein gets one entry after TCRdb re-called the 5' RACE reads with MiXCR. This table has approximately 2,000,000 distinct CDR3 sequences, about two fifths appearing once. What was sequenced was blood. These receptors were taken from a human donor in good health. The CDR3 runs from the conserved cysteine through the conserved F or W. D genes are given only for firm matches. Some rows mark clone size as missing; the rest say once, few, many or name a class of expanded clone.

abundance: few
v_gene: TRBV7-9
j_gene: TRBJ1-1
d_gene: NA
CDR3aa: CASSFQEGTEAFF
CDR3nt: TGTGCCAGCAGCTTTCAGGAGGGGACTGAAGCTTTCTTT

abundance: NA
v_gene: TRBV3-1
j_gene: TRBJ1-1
d_gene: NA
CDR3aa: CASSPRDGAEWGTEAFF
CDR3nt: TGTGCCAGCAGCCCCCGGGACGGGGCAGAATGGGGCACTGAAGCTTTCTTT

abundance: few
v_gene: TRBV29-1
j_gene: TRBJ1-2
d_gene: TRBD1
CDR3aa: CSVEAPPESTGVHGYTF
CDR3nt: TGCAGCGTTGAAGCCCCACCCGAGTCGACAGGGGTGCATGGCTACACCTTC

abundance: NA
v_gene: TRBV6-1
j_gene: TRBJ1-4
d_gene: NA
CDR3aa: CASSARENEKLFF
CDR3nt: TGTGCCAGCAGTGCCAGGGAAAATGAAAAACTGTTTTTT

abundance: few
v_gene: TRBV6-6
j_gene: TRBJ2-7
d_gene: TRBD2
CDR3aa: CASSAGGGHPIDEQYF
CDR3nt: TGTGCCAGCAGTGCGGGGGGAGGGCACCCCATAGACGAGCAGTACTTC

abundance: NA
v_gene: TRBV6-2/TRBV6-3
j_gene: TRBJ2-3
d_gene: NA
CDR3aa: CASSYSFPYTDTQYF
CDR3nt: TGTGCCAGCAGTTACTCGTTTCCCTACACAGATACGCAGTATTTT

abundance: NA
v_gene: TRBV3-1
j_gene: TRBJ2-5
d_gene: NA
CDR3aa: CASSQELVMAETQYF
CDR3nt: TGTGCCAGCAGCCAAGAATTGGTGATGGCGGAGACCCAGTACTTC

abundance: many
v_gene: TRBV6-2/TRBV6-3
j_gene: TRBJ1-2
d_gene: NA
CDR3aa: CASSYGSYGYTF
CDR3nt: TGTGCCAGCAGTTACGGCAGCTATGGCTACACCTTC

abundance: NA
v_gene: TRBV20-1
j_gene: TRBJ2-5
d_gene: NA
CDR3aa: CSARRIPQETQYF
CDR3nt: TGCAGTGCTAGACGAATACCCCAAGAGACCCAGTACTTC

abundance: few
v_gene: TRBV28
j_gene: TRBJ1-1
d_gene: NA
CDR3aa: CASSFRTGMNTEAFF
CDR3nt: TGTGCCAGCAGTTTTCGAACAGGAATGAACACTGAAGCTTTCTTT

abundance: NA
v_gene: TRBV20-1
j_gene: TRBJ2-1
d_gene: NA
CDR3aa: CSARDPPEQFF
CDR3nt: TGCAGTGCTAGAGACCCCCCGGAGCAGTTCTTC

abundance: few
v_gene: TRBV2
j_gene: TRBJ2-5
d_gene: NA
CDR3aa: CASSEAFPRTPQETQYF
CDR3nt: TGTGCCAGCAGTGAAGCCTTCCCGCGCACCCCTCAAGAGACCCAGTACTTC

abundance: NA
v_gene: TRBV27
j_gene: TRBJ1-2
d_gene: NA
CDR3aa: CASRGSGGALSAHSVSYGYTF
CDR3nt: TGTGCCAGCAGAGGAAGTGGGGGTGCCCTCTCCGCCCACTCCGTGAGCTATGGCTACACCTTC

abundance: NA
v_gene: TRBV20-1
j_gene: TRBJ2-3
d_gene: TRBD2
CDR3aa: CSAIPGLAGVTDTQYF
CDR3nt: TGCAGTGCTATTCCGGGACTAGCGGGGGTCACAGATACGCAGTATTTT

abundance: NA
v_gene: TRBV7-9
j_gene: TRBJ2-7
d_gene: NA
CDR3aa: CASSLGSIGSSYEQYF
CDR3nt: TGTGCCAGCAGCTTAGGCAGCATTGGAAGCTCCTACGAGCAGTACTTC

abundance: NA
v_gene: TRBV7-6
j_gene: TRBJ1-2
d_gene: NA
CDR3aa: CASSPDGALIYGYTF
CDR3nt: TGTGCCAGCAGCCCTGACGGAGCCCTAATCTATGGCTACACCTTC

abundance: NA
v_gene: TRBV9
j_gene: TRBJ2-3
d_gene: NA
CDR3aa: CASSVDRFTDTQYF
CDR3nt: TGTGCCAGCAGCGTTGACAGGTTCACAGATACGCAGTATTTT

abundance: NA
v_gene: TRBV12-3/TRBV12-4
j_gene: TRBJ1-2
d_gene: TRBD1
CDR3aa: CASSPQGEIYGYTF
CDR3nt: TGTGCCAGCAGCCCACAGGGGGAGATCTATGGCTACACCTTC

abundance: NA
v_gene: TRBV10-3
j_gene: TRBJ1-1
d_gene: NA
CDR3aa: CAISESRSHTEAFF
CDR3nt: TGTGCCATCAGTGAGTCAAGGAGTCACACTGAAGCTTTCTTT

abundance: few
v_gene: TRBV29-1
j_gene: TRBJ1-2
d_gene: NA
CDR3aa: CSVEGVSADNYGYTF
CDR3nt: TGCAGCGTTGAAGGAGTCTCGGCCGACAACTATGGCTACACCTTC

abundance: NA
v_gene: TRBV7-2
j_gene: TRBJ1-2
d_gene: NA
CDR3aa: CASSPQTERLYGYTF
CDR3nt: TGTGCCAGCAGCCCCCAGACAGAACGTCTCTATGGCTACACCTTC

abundance: NA
v_gene: TRBV3-1
j_gene: TRBJ1-2
d_gene: NA
CDR3aa: CASSQDGGGRDYGYTF
CDR3nt: TGTGCCAGCAGCCAAGATGGAGGGGGTAGGGACTATGGCTACACCTTC

abundance: few
v_gene: TRBV7-2
j_gene: TRBJ2-7
d_gene: TRBD2
CDR3aa: CASSPPGGWHEQYF
CDR3nt: TGTGCCAGCAGCCCACCGGGGGGGTGGCACGAGCAGTACTTC

abundance: NA
v_gene: TRBV12-3/TRBV12-4
j_gene: TRBJ1-2
d_gene: NA
CDR3aa: CASSFRQLSYGYTF
CDR3nt: TGTGCCAGCAGTTTCAGACAGCTTAGCTATGGCTACACCTTC

abundance: few
v_gene: TRBV4-1
j_gene: TRBJ2-7
d_gene: TRBD1
CDR3aa: CASSQDADRGQEQYF
CDR3nt: TGCGCCAGCAGCCAAGATGCGGACAGGGGACAAGAGCAGTACTTC

abundance: NA
v_gene: TRBV2
j_gene: TRBJ1-2
d_gene: NA
CDR3aa: CASTAGYGYTF
CDR3nt: TGTGCCAGCACCGCCGGCTATGGCTACACCTTC

abundance: NA
v_gene: TRBV20-1
j_gene: TRBJ1-3
d_gene: NA
CDR3aa: CSASLGLGNTIYF
CDR3nt: TGCAGTGCCTCGCTAGGACTTGGAAACACCATATATTTT

abundance: few
v_gene: TRBV29-1
j_gene: TRBJ2-1
d_gene: NA
CDR3aa: CSVEGWGDYNEQFF
CDR3nt: TGCAGCGTTGAGGGGTGGGGGGACTACAATGAGCAGTTCTTC

abundance: NA
v_gene: TRBV20-1
j_gene: TRBJ2-7
d_gene: TRBD1
CDR3aa: CSAAPDRGFYEQYF
CDR3nt: TGCAGTGCCGCCCCGGACAGGGGGTTCTACGAGCAGTACTTC

abundance: few
v_gene: TRBV6-4
j_gene: TRBJ2-1
d_gene: TRBD2
CDR3aa: CASSLKAGGAYNEQFF
CDR3nt: TGTGCCAGCAGCCTCAAAGCGGGGGGTGCTTACAATGAGCAGTTCTTC

abundance: few
v_gene: TRBV28
j_gene: TRBJ2-4
d_gene: NA
CDR3aa: CASSLLLARNIQYF
CDR3nt: TGTGCCAGCAGTTTATTACTAGCCAGAAACATTCAGTACTTC

abundance: few
v_gene: TRBV29-1
j_gene: TRBJ2-2
d_gene: NA
CDR3aa: CSVSPGYETGELFF
CDR3nt: TGCAGCGTTTCCCCAGGGTACGAAACCGGGGAGCTGTTTTTT

abundance: many
v_gene: TRBV7-6
j_gene: TRBJ2-7
d_gene: NA
CDR3aa: CASSLGVRDYEQYF
CDR3nt: TGTGCCAGCAGCTTAGGTGTCAGGGATTACGAGCAGTACTTC

abundance: NA
v_gene: TRBV4-2
j_gene: TRBJ2-5
d_gene: TRBD2
CDR3aa: CASSPGLAGDGYQETQYF
CDR3nt: TGTGCCAGCAGCCCCGGACTAGCGGGGGACGGGTACCAAGAGACCCAGTACTTC

abundance: few
v_gene: TRBV6-2/TRBV6-3
j_gene: TRBJ1-5
d_gene: NA
CDR3aa: CASAAMPRTDYYSNQPQHF
CDR3nt: TGTGCCAGCGCCGCTATGCCGAGGACAGACTATTATAGCAATCAGCCCCAGCATTTT

abundance: NA
v_gene: TRBV18
j_gene: TRBJ1-1
d_gene: TRBD1
CDR3aa: CASSHDRVGTEAFF
CDR3nt: TGTGCCAGCTCACACGACAGGGTCGGCACTGAAGCTTTCTTT

abundance: NA
v_gene: TRBV18
j_gene: TRBJ2-6
d_gene: NA
CDR3aa: CGSSPLGFGANVLTF
CDR3nt: TGTGGCAGCTCACCACTGGGCTTCGGGGCCAACGTCCTGACTTTC

abundance: NA
v_gene: TRBV11-3
j_gene: TRBJ2-7
d_gene: TRBD1
CDR3aa: CASSLGVAGDRGLDEQYF
CDR3nt: TGTGCCAGCAGCTTAGGAGTTGCGGGGGACAGGGGGCTCGACGAGCAGTACTTC

abundance: NA
v_gene: TRBV20-1
j_gene: TRBJ1-4
d_gene: TRBD1
CDR3aa: CSTFSSSGGGEKLFF
CDR3nt: TGCAGTACTTTCTCCTCCTCAGGGGGCGGCGAAAAACTGTTTTTT

abundance: many
v_gene: TRBV20-1
j_gene: TRBJ2-5
d_gene: NA
CDR3aa: CSATPFGQETQYF
CDR3nt: TGCAGTGCTACCCCTTTCGGGCAGGAGACCCAGTACTTC

abundance: few
v_gene: TRBV7-7
j_gene: TRBJ2-1
d_gene: TRBD1
CDR3aa: CASSLEQGAKSEQFF
CDR3nt: TGTGCTAGCAGCTTAGAACAGGGGGCTAAAAGCGAGCAGTTCTTC

abundance: NA
v_gene: TRBV30
j_gene: TRBJ1-6
d_gene: NA
CDR3aa: CAWSLAPYNSPLHF
CDR3nt: TGTGCCTGGAGTTTAGCGCCGTATAATTCACCCCTCCACTTT

abundance: many
v_gene: TRBV6-2/TRBV6-3
j_gene: TRBJ1-2
d_gene: NA
CDR3aa: CASSIQNYGYTF
CDR3nt: TGTGCCAGCAGTATTCAGAACTATGGCTACACCTTC

abundance: NA
v_gene: TRBV5-4
j_gene: TRBJ2-3
d_gene: NA
CDR3aa: CASSLDAVWDTQYF
CDR3nt: TGTGCCAGCAGCTTGGATGCTGTTTGGGATACGCAGTATTTT

abundance: few
v_gene: TRBV12-3/TRBV12-4
j_gene: TRBJ1-5
d_gene: TRBD1
CDR3aa: CASSLSQGVEQPQHF
CDR3nt: TGTGCCAGCAGTTTGAGTCAGGGGGTCGAACAGCCCCAGCATTTT

abundance: few
v_gene: TRBV27
j_gene: TRBJ1-1
d_gene: NA
CDR3aa: CASRTLMGTEAFF
CDR3nt: TGTGCCAGCAGAACCCTGATGGGGACTGAAGCTTTCTTT

abundance: NA
v_gene: TRBV6-2/TRBV6-3
j_gene: TRBJ1-1
d_gene: NA
CDR3aa: CASSSSGPRGGVATEAFF
CDR3nt: TGTGCCAGCAGTTCCTCCGGGCCCCGCGGGGGGGTTGCCACTGAAGCTTTCTTT

abundance: NA
v_gene: TRBV29-1
j_gene: TRBJ2-1
d_gene: TRBD1
CDR3aa: CSVRDSSYNEQFF
CDR3nt: TGCAGCGTCCGGGACAGCTCCTACAATGAGCAGTTCTTC

abundance: NA
v_gene: TRBV27
j_gene: TRBJ2-7
d_gene: TRBD1
CDR3aa: CASSDRAFYEQYF
CDR3nt: TGTGCCAGTTCCGACAGGGCGTTCTACGAGCAGTACTTC

abundance: NA
v_gene: TRBV6-5
j_gene: TRBJ2-1
d_gene: TRBD1
CDR3aa: CASSYSILDRAGYNEQFF
CDR3nt: TGTGCCAGCAGTTACTCGATCTTGGACAGGGCTGGCTACAATGAGCAGTTCTTC

abundance: few
v_gene: TRBV7-2
j_gene: TRBJ2-3
d_gene: NA
CDR3aa: CASSQLDSDTQYF
CDR3nt: TGTGCCAGCAGCCAGCTTGACTCAGATACGCAGTATTTT

abundance: NA
v_gene: TRBV12-3/TRBV12-4
j_gene: TRBJ2-3
d_gene: TRBD2
CDR3aa: CASSLRLAGIADTQYF
CDR3nt: TGTGCCAGCAGTTTAAGGCTAGCGGGGATCGCAGATACGCAGTATTTT

abundance: NA
v_gene: TRBV4-2
j_gene: TRBJ2-7
d_gene: NA
CDR3aa: CASSQDAGAVNEQYF
CDR3nt: TGTGCCAGCAGCCAAGATGCGGGGGCGGTAAACGAGCAGTACTTC